The next 5 T cell receptor beta chains were all read from a single sample in a study of blood T cell repertoires in COVID-19. Some clones are missing from TCRdb's copy, which holds only in-frame ones; the method was immunoSEQ multiplex PCR. The sample comprises 110,000 to 150,000 clones, around 86% of which are singletons, and more than 6.5% rests with the top ten. Sequences were obtained from peripheral blood. The receptors originated from a human donor in a cohort sampled during active COVID-19.

J is TRBJ2-7 and V is TRBV14; 7 bases agree with TRBD1. V gave up 4 bases and J gave up 7 bases; unmatched junction bases: 4. The CDR3 has 12 residues. The V gene's germline CDR1 is SGHDN and CDR2 FVKESK. CDR3 sequence reads: CASSLGTVEQYF. Written as DNA, the CDR3 is TGTGCCAGCAGCCTTGGGACAGTTGAGCAGTACTTC.

The V and J genes are TRBV12-5 and TRBJ1-1, with 8 positions matching TRBD1. The CDR3 runs 12 residues. The germline CDR1 and CDR2 sequences are LGHNT and FRNRAP. Losses at the gene ends were 7 bases for V and 4 bases for J; bases not matched to a gene: 2. The CDR3 coding sequence is TGTGCTAGTGCCACAGGGGGCACTGAAGCTTTCTTT. Residues: CASATGGTEAFF.

V usage is TRBV5-4 and J usage is TRBJ1-2; 8 bases agree with TRBD1. The V gene's germline CDR1 is SGHNT and CDR2 YYREEE (reference sequence). This CDR3 comprises 16 residues. Losses at the gene ends were 3 bases for V and 4 bases for J; bases not matched to a gene: 11. The chain's CDR3 is CASSSRTGPSGYGYTF. The CDR3 DNA reads as TGTGCCAGCAGCTCTCGGACAGGGCCTTCGGGCTATGGCTACACCTTC.

This clone was counted only a few times. V is TRBV28 and J is TRBJ2-3, with a possible D match to TRBD2 (6 bases). The V end lost 10 bases, the J end lost 6 bases, and 20 bases lay between the germline ends. Germline V gives CDR1 MDHEN, CDR2 SYDVKM. This CDR3 has 14 residues. DNA for the CDR3: TGTGCCACTGGAGTACGGAGGGCCACCGATACGCAGTATTTT. Amino acids: CATGVRRATDTQYF.

This clone was seen a single time. CDR3 sequence: CASSFTGDYGYTF. CDR3 bases: TGTGCCAGCAGCTTTACAGGGGACTATGGCTACACCTTC. The chain recombines TRBV7-3 with TRBJ1-2; the match to TRBD1 covers 7 bases. The CDR3 contains 13 residues. CDR1 and CDR2 from the germline V gene are SGHTA and FQGTGA. The V segment lost 3 bases and the J segment 3 bases; nucleotides outside the gene matches: 1. The whole variable domain, filled in from reference TRBV7-3 and TRBJ1-2, reads GAGVSQTPSNKVTEKGKYVELRCDPISGHTALYWYRQSLGQGPEFLIYFQGTGAADDSGLPNDRFFAVRPEGSVSTLKIQRTERGDSAVYLCASSFTGDYGYTFGSGTRLTVV.